The 20 T cell receptor beta chains below come from one sample, sequenced in a study of T cell changes during pregnancy in multiple sclerosis. TCRdb keeps only in-frame clones here, not all; method: immunoSEQ multiplex PCR. The sample shows roughly 100,000 clones, about nine tenths of them seen only once. The sample in question was peripheral blood, obtained after pregnancy. The source of these receptors is a female donor in good health, enrolled as a control in a pregnancy study.

V and J are TRBV20-1 and TRBJ2-3; the D is unclear. This CDR3 has 11 residues. CDR1 DFQATT and CDR2 SNEGSKA come from the germline V gene (reference sequence). Trimming left V 5 bases short and J 5 bases short, with 8 bases between. The CDR3 coding sequence is TGCAGTGCTCCCTACCGAGATACGCAGTATTTT. It translates to CSAPYRDTQYF.

The DNA of the CDR3 is TGTGCCAGCAGCCACCGTCGACAGGGGTGGGCCGGGGAGCTGTTTTTT. This translates into CASSHRRQGWAGELFF. This chain connects TRBV14 to TRBJ2-2, with 8 bases identical to TRBD1. This CDR3 comprises 16 residues. The J segment lost 6 bases and the V segment lost 3 bases, leaving 9 bases of the junction unmatched. CDR1 and CDR2 from the germline V gene are SGHDN and FVKESK.

The chain has TRBV14 and TRBJ2-7; D is uncertain. The CDR3 sequence is 11 residues long. V was cut by 3 bases and J by 7 bases, with 7 bases left in between. Germline CDR1 is SGHDN and CDR2 is FVKESK. In DNA form, the CDR3 reads TGTGCCAGCAGCCACTCTCTGGAGCAGTACTTC. As protein: CASSHSLEQYF.

The rearrangement links TRBV18 to TRBJ1-5; the D is unclear. V gave up 2 bases and J gave up 0 bases, with 8 bases separating them. The CDR3 runs to 15 residues. The germline V gene has CDR1 KGHSH and CDR2 LQKENI. CDR3 loop: CASSPEGFSNQPQHF. CDR3 DNA: TGTGCCAGCTCACCAGAGGGTTTTAGCAATCAGCCCCAGCATTTT.

This sequence joins TRBV15 and TRBJ1-4, with D possibly being TRBD1 (5 bases). The CDR3 is made up of 14 amino acids. V lost 7 bases, J lost 4 bases, and 13 bases lay in between. CDR1 and CDR2 from the germline V gene are LNHNV and YYDKDF (reference sequence). CDR3 nucleotide sequence: TGTGCCACCACCAGGGCCAGGCGTAATGAAAAACTGTTTTTT. The encoded protein is CATTRARRNEKLFF.

The V and J genes are TRBV27 and TRBJ2-3, with TRBD2 identical over 11 bases. This CDR3 has 15 amino acids. CDR1 and CDR2 (germline): MNHEY, SMNVEV (reference sequence). With 8 bases clipped from V and 4 bases from J, the junction kept 8 bases outside the gene matches. In DNA, the CDR3 is TGTGCCAGCGCCCTACTAGCGGGGGTGTCAGATACGCAGTATTTT. This gives the protein CASALLAGVSDTQYF.

Note on this clone: Its ends do not fully match the called genes, so a read error is possible. The V call is TRBV4-1, the J call TRBJ2-2, with D perhaps matching TRBD1 (6 bases). This CDR3 comprises 16 residues. Germline CDR1 is MGHRA and CDR2 is YSYEKL. DNA of the CDR3: TGCGCCGGCAGCCAAAGGGGGACAACGATTACCGGGGAGCTGTTTTTT. The encoded protein is CAGSQRGTTITGELFF.

The chain employs TRBV27 and TRBJ2-1; 7 nucleotides match TRBD1. CDR3 length: 15 amino acids. Germline CDR1 and CDR2: MNHEY and SMNVEV (reference sequence). V trimming: 3 bases; J trimming: 9 bases; junction bases outside the gene matches: 11. The CDR3: CASSFVPQGSGEQFF. CDR3 in DNA: TGTGCCAGCAGTTTCGTCCCACAGGGGTCTGGTGAGCAGTTCTTC.

The V call is TRBV27, the J call TRBJ2-7; 8 nucleotides line up with TRBD1. This CDR3 spans 15 amino acids. J was trimmed by 2 bases and V by 4 bases; bases with no gene match: 7. Looked up from germline, CDR1 is MNHEY and CDR2 is SMNVEV (reference sequence). The CDR3 DNA sequence: TGTGCCAGCAGTTCCCCGGACAGGGCCGCCTACGAGCAGTACTTC. This encodes CASSSPDRAAYEQYF.

The genes are TRBV5-4 and TRBJ2-5; no clear D. The germline gives CDR1 SGHNT, CDR2 YYREEE (reference sequence). The CDR3 consists of 14 residues. V shed 0 bases and J shed 2 bases, with 8 bases lying between them. Here the CDR3 DNA reads TGTGCCAGCAGCTTGGAGACTCGACAAGAGACCCAGTACTTC. Its protein product is CASSLETRQETQYF.

The chain carries TRBV9 and TRBJ2-1; TRBD2 matches at 8 bases. The CDR3 runs 14 residues. Germline lookup yields CDR1 SGDLS and CDR2 YYNGEE. J lost 6 bases, V lost 3 bases, and 5 bases had no gene match. This chain's CDR3 is CASSEGGLVNEQFF. The CDR3, as DNA: TGTGCCAGCAGCGAGGGGGGACTAGTCAATGAGCAGTTCTTC.

This clone was picked up one time. The rearrangement links TRBV12-5 to TRBJ1-1; TRBD1 matches 8 bases. With 1 base clipped from V and 6 bases from J, the junction kept 13 bases outside the gene matches. In germline, CDR1 is LGHNT, CDR2 FRNRAP. This CDR3 has 17 amino acids. The CDR3 bases are TGTGCTAGTGGTTTGGCTCCGGCCCCAGGGGGCAATGCTGAAGCTTTCTTT. Its protein is CASGLAPAPGGNAEAFF. Based on the CDR3 plus reference TRBV12-5 and TRBJ1-1, the full variable domain is DARVTQTPRHKVTEMGQEVTMRCQPILGHNTVFWYRQTMMQGLELLAYFRNRAPLDDSGMPKDRFSAEMPDATLATLKIQPSEPRDSAVYFCASGLAPAPGGNAEAFFGQGTRLTVV.

On this clone itself: The junction departs from the called germline gene at one end, perhaps through a read error. The V gene is TRBV7-2, the J gene TRBJ2-5; 7 nucleotides agree with TRBD2. CDR1 SGHTA and CDR2 FQGNSA come from the germline V gene. The CDR3 is made up of 14 amino acids. Here the CDR3 DNA reads TGTGCCAGCAGCTTAACCCGTCTAGCGGCCCATTTCAACTTC. Protein product: CASSLTRLAAHFNF.

The V call is TRBV28, the J call TRBJ2-7; 8 bases align to TRBD1. J was trimmed by 3 bases and V by 5 bases; bases with no gene match: 12. The CDR3 contains 16 residues. Germline-derived CDR1 and CDR2 are MDHEN and SYDVKM. The CDR3 protein is CASSPNGQGGNYEQYF. CDR3 sequence (DNA): TGTGCCAGCAGTCCAAACGGACAGGGCGGCAACTACGAGCAGTACTTC.

CDR3: CASSIDREKSPLHF. CDR3 DNA: TGTGCCAGTAGTATAGACAGGGAAAAGTCACCCCTCCACTTT. The V call is TRBV19, the J call TRBJ1-6, with D maybe TRBD1 (5 bases). CDR1 is LNHDA, CDR2 SQIVND, per germline (reference sequence). The CDR3 has 14 amino acids. Trimming shortened V by 0 bases and J by 10 bases, and 10 bases separated the two germline ends.

This clone appeared once. The chain is built from TRBV6-4 and TRBJ2-1, with TRBD2 as a possible D gene (7 bases). The CDR3 has 15 amino acids. V lost 4 bases and J lost 7, with 17 bases in between. CDR1 MRHNA and CDR2 SNTAGT come from the germline V gene. As DNA, the CDR3 is TGTGCCAGCAGTGCCTCAGGGAGGGGGGGAAATGAGCAGTTCTTC. It translates to CASSASGRGGNEQFF.

This clone was observed a single time. The J gene is TRBJ1-1, the V gene TRBV7-2; TRBD1 aligns across 7 bases. Germline V lookup: CDR1 SGHTA, CDR2 FQGNSA. This CDR3 comprises 15 residues. Trimming removed 2 bases from V and 2 bases from J; junction bases left unmatched: 5. The CDR3 coding sequence is TGTGCCAGCAGCTTATATGGGACAGCTAACACTGAAGCTTTCTTT. This gives the protein CASSLYGTANTEAFF.

CDR3 nucleotides: TGTGCCAGCAGCCCCGGGGGAGCAGATACGCAGTATTTT. Protein sequence: CASSPGGADTQYF. The chain uses TRBV7-9 and TRBJ2-3; D is possibly TRBD2 (6 bases). The V and J ends lost 5 bases and 4 bases respectively, with 10 bases between them. The CDR3 has 13 residues. The germline V gene encodes CDR1 SEHNR and CDR2 FQNEAQ (reference sequence).

The CDR3 bases are TGCGCCAGCAGCCAAAAGGACAGGGCCTACGAGCAGTACTTC. This codes for CASSQKDRAYEQYF. The rearrangement joins TRBV4-3 to TRBJ2-7; 8 bases fit TRBD1. Looked up from germline, CDR1 is LGHNA and CDR2 is YSLEER. With V trimmed by 2 bases and J by 2 bases, 2 bases remained unmatched. The CDR3 length is 14 residues.

In this sample, this clone turned up once. V is TRBV19 and J is TRBJ1-1; D is uncertain. V was shortened by 5 bases and J by 5 bases, with 6 bases between the two germline ends. The CDR3 runs 11 residues. Germline values: CDR1 LNHDA, CDR2 SQIVND (reference sequence). CDR3 loop: CASSWRTEAFF. The DNA for the CDR3 is TGTGCCAGTAGTTGGAGAACTGAAGCTTTCTTT.